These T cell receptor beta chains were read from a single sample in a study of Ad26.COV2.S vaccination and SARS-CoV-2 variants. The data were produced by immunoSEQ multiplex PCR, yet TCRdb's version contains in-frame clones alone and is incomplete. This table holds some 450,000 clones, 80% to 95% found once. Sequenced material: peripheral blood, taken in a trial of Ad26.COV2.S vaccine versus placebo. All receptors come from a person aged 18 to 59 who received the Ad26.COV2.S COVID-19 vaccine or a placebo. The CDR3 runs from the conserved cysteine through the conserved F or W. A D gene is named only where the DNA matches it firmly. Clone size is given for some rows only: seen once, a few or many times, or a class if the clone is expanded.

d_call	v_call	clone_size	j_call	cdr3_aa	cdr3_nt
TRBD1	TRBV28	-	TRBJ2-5	CASSFSGGQGEETQYF	TGTGCCAGCAGTTTCTCCGGTGGACAGGGTGAAGAGACCCAGTACTTC
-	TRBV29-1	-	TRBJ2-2	CSVARGQPNTGELFF	TGCAGCGTCGCGAGAGGGCAGCCTAACACCGGGGAGCTGTTTTTT
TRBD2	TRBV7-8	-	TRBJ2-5	CASSSPTSGRGETQYF	TGTGCCAGCAGCTCCCCGACTAGCGGGAGAGGGGAGACCCAGTACTTC
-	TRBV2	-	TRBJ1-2	CASSEARGDYGYTF	TGTGCCAGCAGTGAAGCGCGCGGGGACTATGGCTACACCTTC
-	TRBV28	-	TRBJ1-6	CASTSPTGYNSPLHF	TGTGCCAGCACCTCCCCAACAGGTTATAATTCACCCCTCCACTTT
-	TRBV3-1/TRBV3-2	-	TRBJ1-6	CASSHTQQGLGSPLHF	TGTGCCAGCAGCCACACACAACAGGGTCTTGGTTCACCCCTCCACTTT
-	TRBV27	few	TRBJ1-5	CASSFGRQAQFAQHF	TGTGCCAGCAGTTTTGGAAGACAGGCCCAATTTGCCCAGCATTTT
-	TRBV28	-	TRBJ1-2	CASSLGGGGSYTF	TGTGCCAGCAGTTTAGGCGGGGGAGGGAGCTACACCTTC
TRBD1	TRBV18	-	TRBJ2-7	CASSGPGTGNYEQYF	TGTGCCAGCTCAGGCCCGGGGACAGGGAACTACGAGCAGTACTTC
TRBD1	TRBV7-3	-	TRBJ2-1	CASSLRRQGALNEQFF	TGTGCCAGCAGCTTAAGGCGGCAGGGGGCCCTCAATGAGCAGTTCTTC
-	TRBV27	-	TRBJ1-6	CASSLGRTDPYSPLHF	TGTGCCAGCAGTTTAGGCCGGACCGACCCTTATTCACCCCTCCACTTT
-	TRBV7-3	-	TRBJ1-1	CASSLRATEAFF	TGTGCCAGCAGCTTACGGGCCACTGAAGCTTTCTTT
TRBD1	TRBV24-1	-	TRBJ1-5	CATSPQGALSNQPQHF	TGTGCCACCAGTCCACAGGGGGCCTTAAGCAATCAGCCCCAGCATTTT
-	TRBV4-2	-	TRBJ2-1	CASSQAPLARNNEQFF	TGTGCCAGCAGCCAAGCGCCCCTAGCTAGGAACAATGAGCAGTTCTTC
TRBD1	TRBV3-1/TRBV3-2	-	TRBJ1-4	CASSRETGGEGEKLFF	TGTGCCAGCAGCCGGGAAACAGGGGGCGAGGGTGAAAAACTGTTTTTT
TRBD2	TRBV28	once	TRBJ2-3	CASPPYGRVTDTQYF	TGTGCCAGCCCTCCTTATGGGAGGGTCACAGATACGCAGTATTTT
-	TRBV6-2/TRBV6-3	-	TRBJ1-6	CASSYSPGSPVYSPLHF	TGTGCCAGCAGTTACAGTCCAGGGAGTCCAGTGTACTCACCCCTCCACTTT
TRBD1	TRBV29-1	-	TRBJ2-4	CSVATGALGKNIQYF	TGCAGCGTTGCGACAGGGGCGCTCGGCAAAAACATTCAGTACTTC
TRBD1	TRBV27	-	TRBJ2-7	CASSEGGGSRQYF	TGTGCCAGCAGTGAAGGGGGCGGCAGCCGGCAGTACTTC
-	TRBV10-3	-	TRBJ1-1	CAISEVAGSGEAFF	TGTGCCATCAGTGAGGTGGCAGGGTCGGGTGAAGCTTTCTTT
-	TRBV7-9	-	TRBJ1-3	CASSVPTGPSGNTIYF	TGTGCCAGCAGCGTCCCCACAGGGCCCTCTGGAAACACCATATATTTT
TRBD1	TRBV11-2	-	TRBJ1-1	CASSLLRTGGAEAFF	TGTGCCAGCAGCTTATTACGCACAGGGGGTGCTGAAGCTTTCTTT
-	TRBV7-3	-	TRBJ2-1	CASSLRPLIDQYNEQFF	TGTGCCAGCAGCCTACGACCCTTAATCGACCAATACAATGAGCAGTTCTTC
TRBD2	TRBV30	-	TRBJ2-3	CASLAGGPGLHSTDTQYF	TGTGCCTCCTTAGCGGGAGGCCCCGGCCTTCATAGCACAGATACGCAGTATTTT
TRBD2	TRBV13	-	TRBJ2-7	CASSLVAGDLQYF	TGTGCCAGCAGCTTAGTAGCGGGAGATCTGCAGTACTTC
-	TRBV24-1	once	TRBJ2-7	CATSGGSYEQYF	TGTGCCACCAGTGGGGGGTCCTACGAGCAGTACTTC
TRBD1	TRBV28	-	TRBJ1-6	CASSLWGGQGNSPLHF	TGTGCCAGCAGTTTATGGGGAGGACAGGGTAATTCACCCCTCCACTTT
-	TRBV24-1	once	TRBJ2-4	CATSDLREGIQYF	TGTGCCACCAGTGACCTTAGAGAGGGCATTCAGTACTTC